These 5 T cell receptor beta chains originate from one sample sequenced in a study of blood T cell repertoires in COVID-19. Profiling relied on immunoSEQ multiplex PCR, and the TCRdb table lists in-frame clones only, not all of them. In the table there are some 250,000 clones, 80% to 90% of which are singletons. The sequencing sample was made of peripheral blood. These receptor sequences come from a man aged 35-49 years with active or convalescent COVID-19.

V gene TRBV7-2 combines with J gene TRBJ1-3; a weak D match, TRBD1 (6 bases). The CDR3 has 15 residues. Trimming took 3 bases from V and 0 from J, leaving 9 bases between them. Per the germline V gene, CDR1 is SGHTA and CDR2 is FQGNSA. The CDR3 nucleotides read TGTGCCAGCAGCTTTACAGGGCACTCTGGAAACACCATATATTTT. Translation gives CASSFTGHSGNTIYF.

The CDR3 sequence is CASSLDTGGTEAFF. Written as DNA, the CDR3 is TGTGCCAGCAGTTTAGACACAGGGGGCACTGAAGCTTTCTTT. The rearrangement joins TRBV27 to TRBJ1-1, with 8 bases fitting TRBD1. V dropped 2 bases and J dropped 4; count of bases not matched to a gene: 3. CDR3 length: 14 amino acids. Germline lookup yields CDR1 MNHEY and CDR2 SMNVEV (reference sequence).

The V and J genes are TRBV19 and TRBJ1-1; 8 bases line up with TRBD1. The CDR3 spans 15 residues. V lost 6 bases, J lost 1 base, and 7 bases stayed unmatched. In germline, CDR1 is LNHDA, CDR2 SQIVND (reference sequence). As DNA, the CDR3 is TGTGCCAGTAGCGCAAGACAGGGGACGAACACTGAAGCTTTCTTT. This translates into CASSARQGTNTEAFF.

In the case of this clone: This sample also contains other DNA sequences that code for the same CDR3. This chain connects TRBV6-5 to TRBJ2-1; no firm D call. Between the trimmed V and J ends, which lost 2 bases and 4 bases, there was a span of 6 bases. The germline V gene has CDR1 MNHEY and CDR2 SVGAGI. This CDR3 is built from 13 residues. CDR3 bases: TGTGCCAGCAGTTACGGGCCGTACAATGAGCAGTTCTTC. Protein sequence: CASSYGPYNEQFF.

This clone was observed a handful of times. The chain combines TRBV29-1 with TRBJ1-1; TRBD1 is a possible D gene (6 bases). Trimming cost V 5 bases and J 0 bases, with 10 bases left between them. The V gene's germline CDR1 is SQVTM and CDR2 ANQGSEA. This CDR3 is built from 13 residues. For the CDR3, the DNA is TGCAGCGTTCCCGGACAGTTGAACACTGAAGCTTTCTTT. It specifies CSVPGQLNTEAFF.